This T cell receptor (beta chain) was obtained from a study of OX40 agonist ivuxolimab in advanced cancers. Whole-study context: Those enrolled were about 80% male, with a mean age of about 66 years and ages from about 20 to 80. Prior checkpoint blockade (anti-PD-1, anti-PD-L1 or anti-CTLA-4) was permitted; approximately 41% had it. Partial responses, seen in three patients, involved one hepatocellular carcinoma and two cutaneous melanomas.

CDR3 size: 19 residues. Germline loops: CDR1 SGDLS, CDR2 YYNGEE. V lost 4 bases and J lost 4, with 28 bases in between. The table lists this clone with a few counts. The assay was immunoSEQ multiplex PCR, and TCRdb's table has in-frame clones only and misses some. The data show around 12,000 clones, with 80% seen just once and about 35% held by the top ten. The chain is built from TRBV9 and TRBJ2-3; D is possibly TRBD1 or TRBD2 (5 bases each). The receptor was isolated from an adult with an advanced solid tumor such as melanoma, head and neck, liver or kidney cancer. Sequencing was performed on CD4+ or CD8+ T cells sorted from blood, taken in a trial of the OX40 agonist ivuxolimab. The CDR3 here is CASSPLTWDGSSRADTQYF. For the CDR3, the DNA is TGTGCCAGCAGCCCTCTAACATGGGACGGCTCCTCGCGAGCAGATACGCAGTATTTT.